The 20 T cell receptor beta chains given below trace back to one sample, sequenced in a study of blood T cells in healthy people across ages. The second PCR ran about 6 to 11 cycles with a sample-barcoded 5' primer and J-beta primers. TCRdb fed the 5' RACE reads into MiXCR, producing one record per CDR3 protein. Seen here are 1.5 million or so distinct CDR3 sequences, approximately 40% observed once, and the top ten hold 7.9%. Source material: blood. The receptors stem from a woman younger than 35 in good health.

There are many counts of this clonotype. The chain uses TRBV10-3 and TRBJ1-2, with D possibly matching TRBD1 (5 bases). This CDR3 has 12 residues. V lost 2 bases to trimming and J lost 6 bases, with 7 bases between them. Germline CDR1 ENHRY, CDR2 SYGVKD. The CDR3 is CAISELGDGYTF. The CDR3 DNA reads as TGTGCCATCAGTGAGCTAGGGGATGGCTACACCTTC.

The chain links TRBV11-1 to TRBJ2-5, with D perhaps given as TRBD1 or TRBD2 (7 bases each). Germline CDR1 is SGHAT and CDR2 is FQDESV (reference sequence). This CDR3 has 17 residues. The V end lost 0 bases, the J end lost 11 bases, and 25 bases lay between the germline ends. DNA for the CDR3: TGTGCCAGCAGCTTAGCGCAGGGGGGGGTCTCCTACAATGAGCAGTACTTC. This translates into CASSLAQGGVSYNEQYF.

The V and J genes are TRBV20-1 and TRBJ1-1, with D unresolved. Per the germline V gene, CDR1 is DFQATT and CDR2 is SNEGSKA (reference sequence). V lost 4 bases to trimming and J lost 10 bases, with 16 bases between them. This CDR3 spans 12 amino acids. The DNA of the CDR3 is TGCAGTGCTACATCGGATCTTTGGGGAGCTTTCTTT. It specifies CSATSDLWGAFF.

This clonotype was seen only once. The J gene is TRBJ2-1, the V gene TRBV6-2 or TRBV6-3; 8 nucleotides line up with TRBD2. CDR3 length: 13 residues. CDR1 and CDR2 (germline): MNHEY, SVGEGT. V trimming: 5 bases; J trimming: 15 bases; junction bases outside the gene matches: 12. The CDR3 sequence: CASSPLGSGGLFF. CDR3 DNA: TGTGCCAGCAGTCCACTGGGGAGCGGGGGCTTGTTCTTC.

The chain links TRBV10-3 to TRBJ2-1, with D possibly TRBD1 on 5 matching bases. The CDR3 consists of 14 residues. The V end lost 8 bases, the J end lost 4 bases, and 15 bases lay between the germline ends. The V gene's germline CDR1 is ENHRY and CDR2 SYGVKD. The CDR3 DNA reads as TGTGCCATCGCCGGGCAGGGTCGTTACAATGAGCAGTTCTTC. Its translation: CAIAGQGRYNEQFF.

This clonotype has just a few counts. The J gene is TRBJ1-1, the V gene TRBV4-1; TRBD1 matches 11 bases. CDR3 length: 16 residues. After removal of 1 base from V and 4 bases from J, the junction contained 5 bases not matched to a gene. Germline V gene data show CDR1 as MGHRA and CDR2 as YSYEKL. The CDR3: CASSQGWGQGGTEAFF. The CDR3 nucleotides read TGCGCCAGCAGCCAAGGTTGGGGACAGGGGGGCACTGAAGCTTTCTTT.

This sequence joins TRBV18 and TRBJ2-7, with TRBD1 identical over 7 bases. CDR3 size: 16 residues. J lost 7 bases, V lost 1 base, and 13 bases had no gene match. From germline, CDR1 is KGHSH and CDR2 LQKENI. CDR3 in amino acids: CASSPRLGQSYNEQYF. The DNA of the CDR3 is TGTGCCAGCTCACCACGTCTGGGACAGTCCTACAATGAGCAGTACTTC.

This clonotype was detected once. The rearrangement uses TRBV6-2 or TRBV6-3 and TRBJ2-1, with a weak D call TRBD2 (6 bases). The better agreement between TRBJ2-7 and the DNA end casts doubt on the J call. The CDR3 totals 15 residues. The germline V gene encodes CDR1 MNHEY and CDR2 SVGEGT. The CDR3 protein is CASSRGTRDLYEQYF. The DNA of the CDR3 is TGTGCCAGCAGCCGGGGGACGCGGGATCTATACGAGCAGTACTTC.

This clonotype was detected many times. J is TRBJ2-3 and V is TRBV29-1; a possible D gene is TRBD2 (5 bases). This CDR3 is 13 amino acids long. V lost 7 bases and J 1 base, leaving 12 bases between the germline ends. The germline V gene encodes CDR1 SQVTM and CDR2 ANQGSEA. In DNA form, the CDR3 reads TGCAGCGCCCAACCAGCGGGCACAGATACGCAGTATTTT. It yields the protein CSAQPAGTDTQYF.

This clonotype was picked up a small number of times. The chain couples TRBV2 to TRBJ2-3; perhaps TRBD2 as D (8 bases). Germline V CDR1 and CDR2: SNHLY, FYNNEI. V lost 8 bases and J lost 8, with 26 bases in between. The CDR3 length is 16 residues. The CDR3 nucleotides are TGTGCCAGCCGGGCCAGGGGGATCCAGCGGGAGTTTACGCAGTATTTT. It is translated as CASRARGIQREFTQYF.

The rearrangement uses TRBV2 and TRBJ2-7; 12 nucleotides match TRBD1. Per the germline V gene, CDR1 is SNHLY and CDR2 is FYNNEI. J was trimmed by 7 bases and V by 6 bases; bases with no gene match: 10. The CDR3 is 15 amino acids. The CDR3 is CASSGGQGAMNEQYF. The CDR3 DNA reads as TGTGCCAGCAGCGGGGGACAGGGGGCTATGAATGAGCAGTACTTC.

The J gene is TRBJ2-3, the V gene TRBV27; D unresolved. CDR1 MNHEY and CDR2 SMNVEV come from the germline V gene (reference sequence). Between the trimmed V and J ends, which lost 6 bases and 7 bases, there was a span of 14 bases. The CDR3 is 13 residues long. The CDR3 DNA reads as TGTGCCAGCAGCCAGGAACTTCCTAATACGCAGTATTTT. Protein product: CASSQELPNTQYF.

The gene calls are TRBV27 and TRBJ1-6, with 8 bases identical to TRBD1. The trim removed 2 bases at V and 6 bases at J, leaving 3 bases unmatched. The CDR3 has 15 amino acids. Germline V CDR1 and CDR2: MNHEY, SMNVEV (reference sequence). The CDR3: CASSLHGQGNSPLHF. CDR3 nucleotide sequence: TGTGCCAGCAGTTTACATGGACAGGGTAATTCACCCCTCCACTTT.

In its sample, this clonotype was seen a few times. The chain uses TRBV4-1 and TRBJ2-6; D call uncertain. Trimming left V 0 bases short and J 0 bases short, with 15 bases between. The CDR3 sequence is 19 residues long. Germline loops: CDR1 MGHRA, CDR2 YSYEKL. CDR3: CASSQDTMRRASGANVLTF. The CDR3 nucleotides read TGCGCCAGCAGCCAAGATACGATGAGGCGAGCCTCTGGGGCCAACGTCCTGACTTTC.

The chain uses TRBV5-1 and TRBJ2-2; TRBD1 matches 9 bases. Germline V gene data show CDR1 as SGHRS and CDR2 as YFSETQ. The CDR3 is 17 amino acids. J gave up 2 bases and V 0 bases, and 5 bases lay outside the gene matches. DNA of the CDR3: TGCGCCAGCAGCTTGGCTCTGGGACAGGGCAACACCGGGGAGCTGTTTTTT. Translating it yields CASSLALGQGNTGELFF.

A few counts support this clonotype. The V call is TRBV12-3 or TRBV12-4, the J call TRBJ1-5; the D is unclear. V lost 6 bases and J 6 bases, leaving 9 bases between the germline ends. The CDR3 length is 12 residues. The CDR3 is CASRPGSQPQHF. For the CDR3, the DNA is TGTGCCAGCAGACCGGGGAGTCAGCCCCAGCATTTT.

The chain uses TRBV20-1 and TRBJ1-5; unclear D gene. The length of the CDR3 is 11 residues. Germline CDR1 reads DFQATT; CDR2 reads SNEGSKA (reference sequence). Trimming took 0 bases from V and 7 from J, leaving 4 bases between them. Written as DNA, the CDR3 is TGCAGTGCTAGAGATGAGCAGCCCCAGCATTTT. Residues: CSARDEQPQHF.

This clonotype turned up a few times. V gene TRBV28 combines with J gene TRBJ2-5; TRBD1 aligns across 9 bases. The CDR3 is 12 amino acids. Germline CDR1 and CDR2: MDHEN and SYDVKM. V lost 4 bases and J lost 11; bases outside the gene matches: 5. CDR3 sequence: CASSSPGQGQYF. In DNA form, the CDR3 reads TGTGCCAGCAGTTCCCCCGGACAGGGGCAGTACTTC.

The chain links TRBV19 to TRBJ2-1; the match to TRBD2 covers 9 bases. This CDR3 has 14 amino acids. Germline trimming cut 10 bases from V and 2 bases from J; bases unmatched to any gene: 6. CDR1 and CDR2 (germline): LNHDA, SQIVND (reference sequence). This chain's CDR3 is CATSGLAAYNEQFF. CDR3 bases: TGTGCCACCTCGGGACTAGCCGCCTACAATGAGCAGTTCTTC.

This chain joins TRBV6-1 and TRBJ1-5, with 12 bases aligning to TRBD1. CDR3 length: 18 amino acids. Germline CDR1 is MNHNS and CDR2 is SASEGT. V was clipped by 7 bases and J by 6 bases; unmatched bases: 16. The CDR3 spells CASTQGTGGPHGGQPQHF. The CDR3 coding sequence is TGTGCCAGCACCCAAGGGACAGGGGGCCCTCATGGTGGTCAGCCCCAGCATTTT.